The source of this TCR beta chain is a study of blood T cells in healthy people across ages (dated by TCRdb to between 2015 and 2017). Turning to the overall study: In model experiments, template switching captured about one uniquely barcoded TCR beta cDNA molecule for every two T cells. Donors were grouped into four age groups: young (average approximately 15 years), middle-aged (around 39), aged (approximately 67) and long-lived (over 80). Using deep sequencing normalized with unique cDNA molecular identifiers, the study measured how TCR beta repertoire diversity changes with age. For two donors (one aged 18 to 29 and one aged 80 or older), the study analyzed two additional independent replicas of 1 million unique cDNA reads from the same blood draw. Donors of different ages were randomly distributed across sequencing lanes to avoid experimental bias.

Donors were a few dozen systemically healthy Caucasian individuals from Russia aged roughly 6 to 90 years. About 9.8 milliliters of peripheral blood were drawn from each donor into EDTA-treated Vacutainer tubes. Ficoll-Paque density-gradient centrifugation was used to isolate PBMCs, with at least 6 million obtained per sample. Total RNA was extracted from PBMCs with Trizol reagent, with at least 5.5 micrograms obtained per sample. For every donor, an aliquot of PBMCs went through flow cytometry to measure the percentages of naive CD45RAhigh/CD27high T cells. The protocol used for the library was 5' RACE. Sequenced on an Illumina HiSeq 2500. A second about 7 to 11 cycle PCR used a sample-barcoded 5' primer and a J-beta primer mix. A unique molecular identifier was introduced onto each TCR beta cDNA molecule by a template-switch 5' adaptor carrying 12 random nucleotides. At least 3 million CDR3-containing paired-end reads were obtained from each sample. First-strand cDNA synthesis was performed from all RNA using the Mint cDNA synthesis kit, with priming by a TRBC-specific oligonucleotide. Following uracil-DNA glycosylase treatment, a first 18-cycle PCR with universal primers M1SS and BC2_uni_R was performed on all cDNA. As for the authors' bioinformatics: For normalization, 1 million high-quality reads, each with a distinct molecular identifier, were randomly selected from each sample. Reads sharing molecular identifiers were discarded rather than binned into consensus sequences. CDR3 identification, clonotype clustering and error correction used MiTCR with a Q25 quality threshold and the strictest error-elimination algorithm. A nonparametric unseen species model with Euler transformation was used to estimate lower-bound total TCR beta diversity. TCRdb handled the public reads itself, with Q25 trimming in fastp and clone calling in MiXCR, and kept productive beta chains. For every CDR3 protein sequence, its rows merge into one entry that carries the most common genes and DNA. Clone size and V and J calls follow TCRdb, not the original study. This sample has 1.5 million to 2 million distinct CDR3 sequences in its table, and over 25% of those were observed once. The top ten constitute approximately 7.7% of the sample.

Overall results and qualifications from the work: As age increased, observed TCR beta diversity per million T cells dropped in a roughly linear way, and a significant reduction was already evident by age 40. Donor CMV infection status was unknown, potentially confounding age-related changes in expanded clonotypes. Compared with the aged group, the long-lived group had more naive CD4+ T cells, fewer expanded clones and increased TCR diversity, a pattern suggesting age selection. Observed TCR beta diversity correlated strongly with the percentage of naive T cells measured by flow cytometry. Estimates of total diversity based on one million sequenced T cells were regarded as lower bounds and as underestimates. Bulk unsorted PBMC profiling prevented conclusive comparison of naive and antigen-experienced compartments.

V loses 6 bases at its end and J loses 6 bases; junction bases beyond the gene matches: 15. Measured from the cysteine to the phenylalanine, the CDR3 is 16 residues long. The kept DNA is CDR3 alone, 48 bases in frame from the first base. CDR1 and CDR2, looked up from the germline V gene, are SGHTA and FQGNSA. To note about this clonotype: There is no known antigen for this receptor. No per-base quality is available; no much larger clone lies one base away.

The source is a woman in her twenties or thirties in good health. The V and J segments used are TRBV7-2 and TRBJ2-5; 8 junctional bases match TRBD1. The sequenced material came from blood. The nucleotides are TGTGCCAGCAGTTATGCCCGGACAGGGTCGTTGAAGACCCAGTACTTC. This translates into CASSYARTGSLKTQYF. Beyond the CDR3, the reference TRBV7-2 and TRBJ2-5 genes provide the residues; the full variable domain reads: GAGVSQSPSNKVTEKGKDVELRCDPISGHTALYWYRQSLGQGLEFLIYFQGNSAPDKSGLPSDRFSAERTGGSVSTLTIQRTQQEDSAVYLCASSYARTGSLKTQYFGPGTRLLVL.